Here is one T cell receptor (beta chain) with its context. Its antigen is still unknown. These data come from a study of T cell repertoires in cytomegalovirus infection. Study at large: Indications came from public TCR beta signatures; they pointed to CMV infection and to a matching HLA type. General study findings and limits: Clonotype analysis showed dominance of the ex vivo response by HLA-C-restricted CMV-specific TCR beta clonotypes. CMV carriers having the relevant HLA were flagged by cumulative public TCR beta family frequency.

The length of the CDR3 is 15 residues. CDR1 and CDR2 (germline): MDHEN, SYDVKM. Trimming at V came to 6 bases and at J to 1 base, leaving 6 bases not matched to a gene. From the reads, TCRdb called clonotypes with MiXCR, one entry per CDR3 protein. The table shows roughly 80,000 distinct CDR3 sequences, with more than 20% occurring only once. This TCR derives from a human donor in good health (CMV status not recorded). Some clones in this sample may be carry-over from other donors' samples. Sequences were derived from CD8+ T cells from cultured PBMCs, sampled from culture after CMV antigen stimulation. The chain carries TRBV28 and TRBJ2-1, with 7 bases matching TRBD2. The CDR3 DNA is TGTGCCAGCAGCGAGCGGGGAGATTCCTACAATGAGCAGTTCTTC. This codes for CASSERGDSYNEQFF.